What follows are 22 T cell receptor beta chains derived from one specimen sequenced in a study of cytomegalovirus exposure and HLA in healthy donors. Both 60 Vbeta primers and 13 Jbeta primers went into the PCR. Data came from immunoSEQ multiplex PCR; TCRdb stores just in-frame clones and leaves some out. Among more than 100,000 clones listed, around 74% were seen once. The sequenced sample consisted of PBMCs. These TCRs come from a man aged 55 to 70 in good health and CMV-seropositive.

The chain carries TRBV6-5 and TRBJ1-2; 7 nucleotides align to TRBD1. The germline gives CDR1 MNHEY, CDR2 SVGAGI. This CDR3 region has 15 residues. V shed 4 bases, J shed 5 bases, and the junction held 10 bases outside the gene matches. The CDR3 here is CASSSTTGVWYGYTF. Written as DNA, the CDR3 is TGTGCCAGCAGTTCCACCACAGGGGTTTGGTATGGCTACACCTTC.

This rearrangement joins TRBV5-1 to TRBJ2-3, with 12 positions matching TRBD2. J was trimmed by 4 bases and V by 0 bases; bases with no gene match: 6. The germline V gene encodes CDR1 SGHRS and CDR2 YFSETQ. This CDR3 contains 17 residues. This CDR3 reads CASSLGLAGGPADTQYF. As DNA, the CDR3 is TGCGCCAGCAGCTTGGGGCTAGCGGGGGGGCCCGCAGATACGCAGTATTTT.

Only a few counts were recorded for this clone. This sequence joins TRBV5-1 and TRBJ2-2; D unresolved. The CDR3 is 17 residues long. The germline V and J ends were trimmed by 4 bases and 3 bases, with 19 bases remaining between them. The V gene's germline CDR1 is SGHRS and CDR2 YFSETQ. In DNA form, the CDR3 reads TGCGCCAGCAGCGGAGCCTTCACCTACCGGGACACCGGGGAGCTGTTTTTT. Translation: CASSGAFTYRDTGELFF.

The chain carries TRBV29-1 and TRBJ2-3; 12 positions match TRBD1. The CDR3 runs 15 residues. With V trimmed by 7 bases and J by 2 bases, 7 bases remained unmatched. Germline CDR1 reads SQVTM; CDR2 reads ANQGSEA. CDR3 protein: CSGVPGQGATDTQYF. In DNA, the CDR3 is TGCAGCGGCGTCCCGGGACAGGGGGCCACAGATACGCAGTATTTT.

This chain connects TRBV6-6 to TRBJ2-2; 8 bases match TRBD2. J was trimmed by 4 bases and V by 2 bases; bases with no gene match: 6. The V gene's germline CDR1 is MNHNY and CDR2 SVGAGI (reference sequence). The CDR3 loop spans 16 amino acids. This CDR3 reads CASSYPSRGGTGELFF. CDR3 DNA sequence: TGTGCCAGCAGTTACCCATCCCGGGGGGGCACCGGGGAGCTGTTTTTT.

On this clone itself: One end of the junction fails to match germline, which may point to a read error. This chain joins TRBV6-1 and TRBJ1-2, with 10 bases that match TRBD1. The CDR3 contains 15 residues. The germline V gene encodes CDR1 MNHNS and CDR2 SASEGT. CDR3 nucleotides: TGTGCCAGCAATGAAGGGACAGGGGTTAACTATGGCTACACCTTC. The encoded protein is CASNEGTGVNYGYTF.

The chain recombines TRBV5-4 with TRBJ1-1; TRBD1 aligns across 11 bases. Germline CDR1 and CDR2: SGHNT and YYREEE (reference sequence). V gave up 0 bases and J gave up 4 bases; unmatched junction bases: 5. This CDR3 contains 16 residues. CDR3 nucleotides: TGTGCCAGCAGCTTGGCCGTAGGACAGGGGGCCACTGAAGCTTTCTTT. Protein product: CASSLAVGQGATEAFF.

The chain joins TRBV5-1 to TRBJ2-3; a weak D match, TRBD2 (7 bases). This CDR3 is built from 15 residues. The germline V and J ends were trimmed by 8 bases and 1 base, with 17 bases remaining between them. Germline V lookup: CDR1 SGHRS, CDR2 YFSETQ. CDR3 DNA: TGCGCCAGTGAAGGGGGGGCTACTCGCACAGATACGCAGTATTTT. Protein product: CASEGGATRTDTQYF.

The chain carries TRBV7-2 and TRBJ2-6; D perhaps matches TRBD2 (6 bases). V gave up 5 bases and J gave up 2 bases, with 13 bases separating them. This CDR3 comprises 16 residues. Germline V gene sequence: CDR1 SGHTA, CDR2 FQGNSA. The CDR3 sequence is CASSLAGRTGANVLTF. CDR3 nucleotides: TGTGCCAGCAGCCTGGCAGGGAGGACTGGGGCCAACGTCCTGACTTTC.

The rearrangement uses TRBV9 and TRBJ1-2; D gene unclear. The CDR3 is made up of 14 amino acids. Germline assignment: CDR1 SGDLS and CDR2 YYNGEE. V dropped 3 bases and J dropped 6 bases, with 15 bases sitting between them. The CDR3, as DNA: TGTGCCAGCAGCGAACAGCCTGGAGGCAATGGCTACACCTTC. This translates into CASSEQPGGNGYTF.

On this clone: Other nucleotide sequences from this sample produce the same CDR3. The V and J genes are TRBV27 and TRBJ1-4, with D unclear. The CDR3 runs 14 residues. V lost 4 bases and J 0 bases, leaving 6 bases between the germline ends. Germline lookup yields CDR1 MNHEY and CDR2 SMNVEV (reference sequence). The CDR3 sequence: CASSSVATNEKLFF. In nucleotides, the CDR3 is TGTGCCAGCAGTTCCGTTGCAACTAATGAAAAACTGTTTTTT.

This chain links TRBV6-4 with TRBJ1-5, with 7 bases lining up with TRBD1. The germline V gene encodes CDR1 MRHNA and CDR2 SNTAGT. J gave up 4 bases and V 6 bases, and 9 bases lay outside the gene matches. The CDR3 length is 15 residues. For the CDR3, the DNA is TGTGCCAGCAGCCCCGGGACAGATTCTAATCAGCCCCAGCATTTT. It specifies CASSPGTDSNQPQHF.

The chain carries TRBV5-8 and TRBJ1-1; D is perhaps TRBD1 (5 bases). V dropped 2 bases and J dropped 11 bases, with 13 bases sitting between them. Germline V gene lookup returns CDR1 SGHTS and CDR2 YDEGEE. The CDR3 is made up of 12 amino acids. CDR3 sequence: CASSFRDYGAFF. For the CDR3, the DNA is TGTGCCAGCAGCTTTAGGGACTATGGGGCTTTCTTT.

This chain links TRBV7-3 with TRBJ1-2; weak D call: TRBD1 (5 bases). There are 15 residues in the CDR3. The germline gives CDR1 SGHTA, CDR2 FQGTGA. The V end was cut by 3 bases, the J end by 0 bases, with 11 bases between. The CDR3 region has the DNA TGTGCCAGCAGCTTTGGAGGGGAAGCTAACTATGGCTACACCTTC. This codes for CASSFGGEANYGYTF.

This chain uses TRBV19 with TRBJ1-3; TRBD1 matches at 7 bases. With V trimmed by 7 bases and J by 0 bases, 12 bases remained unmatched. The CDR3 extends over 17 amino acids. Germline V gene lookup returns CDR1 LNHDA and CDR2 SQIVND (reference sequence). CDR3 in DNA: TGTGCCAGTAAACATCCACAGGGGACGATCTCTGGAAACACCATATATTTT. Translation: CASKHPQGTISGNTIYF.

CDR3 bases: TGTGCCAGTAGTTTTACAGTCTATGGCTACACCTTC. Its protein product is CASSFTVYGYTF. This chain joins TRBV2 and TRBJ1-2; D is unclear. V dropped 9 bases and J dropped 4 bases, with 12 bases sitting between them. The CDR3 is made up of 12 amino acids. Germline loops: CDR1 SNHLY, CDR2 FYNNEI.

V usage is TRBV11-2 and J usage is TRBJ2-2; 12 nucleotides align to TRBD1. Germline V gives CDR1 SGHAT, CDR2 FQNNGV. The trim removed 2 bases at V and 4 bases at J, leaving 2 bases unmatched. This CDR3 comprises 16 residues. As DNA, the CDR3 is TGTGCCAGCAGCTTATGGGGACAGGGGGCCACCGGGGAGCTGTTTTTT. The encoded protein is CASSLWGQGATGELFF.

This clone was found once. The chain carries TRBV7-9 and TRBJ2-3; 10 nucleotides align to TRBD1. Germline CDR1 SEHNR, CDR2 FQNEAQ (reference sequence). V shed 6 bases and J 7 bases; nucleotides not matched to a gene: 10. This CDR3 is 15 amino acids long. CDR3 in DNA: TGTGCCAGCAGTTCCGGGACAGGGGACATGTATACGCAGTATTTT. It encodes CASSSGTGDMYTQYF.

This clone came up once. The rearrangement uses TRBV28 and TRBJ1-1; D possibly corresponds to TRBD1 (6 bases). The CDR3 totals 15 residues. The V and J ends lost 1 base and 2 bases respectively, with 11 bases between them. Germline CDR1 and CDR2: MDHEN and SYDVKM. The CDR3 DNA is TGTGCCAGCAGTTTATTAACAGGGCTTAACACTGAAGCTTTCTTT. As protein: CASSLLTGLNTEAFF.

The CDR3 region is CASSLGDSGAYGYTF. CDR3 DNA sequence: TGTGCCAGCAGCTTAGGGGACAGCGGTGCCTATGGCTACACCTTC. V is TRBV7-6 and J is TRBJ1-2; 7 bases align to TRBD1. Losses at the gene ends were 1 base for V and 4 bases for J; bases not matched to a gene: 6. Germline V lookup: CDR1 SGHVS, CDR2 FNYEAQ. This CDR3 is 15 amino acids long.

The rearrangement uses TRBV7-8 and TRBJ2-7; TRBD1 is a possible D gene (5 bases). The CDR3 has 15 amino acids. CDR1 is SGHVS and CDR2 is FQNEAQ in the germline V gene. The V end was cut by 1 base, the J end by 1 base, with 11 bases between. The CDR3: CASSLGGQKSYEQYF. The CDR3 bases are TGTGCCAGCAGCTTAGGTGGACAAAAATCCTACGAGCAGTACTTC.

In DNA form, the CDR3 reads TGTGCCAGCAGTGAGGGGACAGGGAGTAGGGGCAAGAACACTGAAGCTTTCTTT. Its protein product is CASSEGTGSRGKNTEAFF. The chain carries TRBV6-1 and TRBJ1-1; 9 nucleotides agree with TRBD1. The V and J ends lost 3 bases and 1 base, in that order; junction bases with no gene match: 12. This CDR3 has 18 amino acids. Germline V CDR1 and CDR2: MNHNS, SASEGT.